A selection of T cell receptor beta chains follows, all from one sample in a study of blood T cell repertoires in COVID-19. Method: immunoSEQ multiplex PCR; TCRdb's copy keeps in-frame clones and lacks some. The data show fewer than 600,000 clones, 89% seen once. Sequencing was done on a sample of peripheral blood. The receptors come from a young man with COVID-19, enrolled during active disease. Both conserved end residues are part of each CDR3. Fields, in order: D gene, J gene, clone size, V gene, CDR3 DNA, CDR3 protein. The D gene is left open where the match is weak. The size of a clone is reported for some rows only, either as once, few or many, or as a class for expanded clones.

>NA|TRBJ2-3|NA|TRBV11-3
TGTGCCAGCAGCCAAGGCGAGACTAGCACAGATACGCAGTATTTT
CASSQGETSTDTQYF
>TRBD1|TRBJ2-1|once|TRBV24-1
TGTGCCACCAGTGACCCGGGACAGGGTACATATGAGCAGTTCTTC
CATSDPGQGTYEQFF
>NA|TRBJ1-2|NA|TRBV6-5
TGTGCCAGCAGTTACTCGCACAGGAGACACTATGGCTACACCTTC
CASSYSHRRHYGYTF
>TRBD1|TRBJ2-2|NA|TRBV2
TGTGCCATCCCCAGACAGGGCAACACCGGGGAGCTGTTTTTT
CAIPRQGNTGELFF
>NA|TRBJ1-5|NA|TRBV2
TGTGCCAGCAGTGATGAATCGGGAACGTGGATCAATCAGCCCCAGCATTTT
CASSDESGTWINQPQHF
>TRBD2|TRBJ2-5|once|TRBV24-1
TGTGCCACCAGTGATCGGCGGGAGGGGTCAGAGACCCAGTACTTC
CATSDRREGSETQYF
>TRBD2|TRBJ2-7|NA|TRBV2
TGTGCCAGCAGGAGACTAGCGGGTACCTACGAGCAGTACTTC
CASRRLAGTYEQYF
>NA|TRBJ1-4|NA|TRBV19
TGTGCCAGTAGCAAGCGTGCACGAGGTAATGAAAAACTGTTTTTT
CASSKRARGNEKLFF
>TRBD1|TRBJ1-6|NA|TRBV25-1
TGTGCCAGCGGGACAGGGGTACTAGGGCCCCTCCACTTT
CASGTGVLGPLHF
>TRBD1|TRBJ1-2|NA|TRBV30
TGTGCCTGGCAACAGGGGCATGGCTACACCTTC
CAWQQGHGYTF
>TRBD1|TRBJ2-3|NA|TRBV4-2
TGTGCCAGCAGCCAATCTGGGACAGCCACAGATACGCAGTATTTT
CASSQSGTATDTQYF
>TRBD1|TRBJ2-7|NA|TRBV5-4
TGTGCCAGCAGCTCCTATAGGACAGGGGGCTACCACGAGCAGTACTTC
CASSSYRTGGYHEQYF
>TRBD2|TRBJ2-1|NA|TRBV27
TGTGCCAGCAGTTTATTGGCTAGCGGGAGGGCGGTTGAGCAGTTCTTC
CASSLLASGRAVEQFF
>TRBD1|TRBJ1-2|NA|TRBV3-1/TRBV3-2
TGTGCCGCTCAGGGGGAGGTGGGTGGCTACACCTTC
CAAQGEVGGYTF
>NA|TRBJ2-2|few|TRBV11-2
TGTGCCAGCAGCTTAGACAGGAACGGGGAGCTGTTTTTT
CASSLDRNGELFF
>NA|TRBJ1-4|NA|TRBV2
TGTGCCAGCAGTGAAGTTTGGCTCACTAATGAAAAACTGTTTTTT
CASSEVWLTNEKLFF
>TRBD1|TRBJ1-1|NA|TRBV2
TGTGCCAGCGGACCGAGGGGGCAAACTGAAGCTTTCTTT
CASGPRGQTEAFF